The 28 T cell receptor beta chains listed next were all sequenced from one sample in a study of T cells after yellow fever vaccination. TCRdb processed the 5' RACE reads anew with MiXCR; each CDR3 protein has one entry. The sample yields roughly 150,000 distinct CDR3 sequences, roughly 6.7% seen once. This sample comprised CD4+ T cells sorted from PBMCs, obtained 10 days after the yellow fever booster vaccination. These TCRs come from a young man who received the YFV17D yellow fever vaccine.

The table lists this clonotype with a few counts. The rearrangement uses TRBV11-2 and TRBJ2-5; 10 bases agree with TRBD2. Germline V gene lookup returns CDR1 SGHAT and CDR2 FQNNGV. J lost 2 bases, V lost 6 bases, and 9 bases had no gene match. The CDR3 runs to 16 residues. CDR3 residues: CASRPTSGDVQETQYF. Written as DNA, the CDR3 is TGTGCCAGCAGACCAACTAGCGGGGACGTTCAAGAGACCCAGTACTTC.

This clonotype was observed at least ten times. This sequence joins TRBV5-6 and TRBJ1-1; possibly TRBD1 for D (5 bases). The V end was cut by 3 bases, the J end by 11 bases, with 11 bases between. This CDR3 has 11 residues. CDR1 and CDR2 (germline): SGHDT, YYEEEE. CDR3 nucleotide sequence: TGTGCCAGCAGCTCGGACAACGCGGCTTTCTTT. Translated: CASSSDNAAFF.

This clonotype came up a few times. The gene calls are TRBV20-1 and TRBJ2-5; D possibly corresponds to TRBD2 (5 bases). V lost 7 bases and J 0 bases, leaving 18 bases between the germline ends. Germline CDR1 DFQATT, CDR2 SNEGSKA (reference sequence). There are 15 residues in the CDR3. The DNA for the CDR3 is TGCAGTGTATCGAACGGTAGCGCAAACCAAGAGACCCAGTACTTC. Amino acid sequence: CSVSNGSANQETQYF.

The chain uses TRBV5-1 and TRBJ2-2, with D possibly being TRBD2 (6 bases). Germline values: CDR1 SGHRS, CDR2 YFSETQ. The CDR3 sequence is 15 residues long. V dropped 3 bases and J dropped 2 bases, with 11 bases sitting between them. DNA of the CDR3: TGCGCCAGCAGCTGGGGACTTCAAAACACCGGGGAGCTGTTTTTT. This codes for CASSWGLQNTGELFF.

This clonotype has ten or more counts. V is TRBV20-1 and J is TRBJ2-6; 10 bases are a match to TRBD2. With 4 bases clipped from V and 2 bases from J, the junction kept 5 bases outside the gene matches. Per the germline V gene, CDR1 is DFQATT and CDR2 is SNEGSKA (reference sequence). There are 16 residues in the CDR3. Here the CDR3 reads CSAISGRNPGANVLTF. In DNA form, the CDR3 reads TGCAGTGCTATTAGCGGGAGGAACCCTGGGGCCAACGTCCTGACTTTC.

V gene TRBV24-1 combines with J gene TRBJ2-1, with 9 bases matching TRBD1. V shed 3 bases and J 10 bases; nucleotides not matched to a gene: 12. CDR3 size: 16 residues. Per the germline V gene, CDR1 is KGHDR and CDR2 is SFDVKD. CDR3 nucleotides: TGTGCCACCAGTGATAGGACAGGGGAGTTTTTTGAGGAGCAGTTCTTC. It specifies CATSDRTGEFFEEQFF.

This clonotype occurred many times. The V call is TRBV6-2 or TRBV6-3, the J call TRBJ2-1; 9 bases are a match to TRBD2. V was pared by 2 bases and J by 9 bases, with 14 bases of the junction left unmatched. The V gene's germline CDR1 is MNHEY and CDR2 SVGEGT. The CDR3 loop spans 17 amino acids. The CDR3 DNA is TGTGCCAGCAGTTACGGGGCGAGTAGCGGGAGAATTAGTGAGCAGTTCTTC. This sequence encodes CASSYGASSGRISEQFF.

This clonotype was seen many times. V gene TRBV10-3 combines with J gene TRBJ2-3; 7 bases match TRBD1. Germline-derived CDR1 and CDR2 are ENHRY and SYGVKD. Trimming cost V 4 bases and J 2 bases; bases outside gene matches: 6. CDR3 length: 15 residues. The CDR3 sequence: CAISVTGTATDTQYF. The CDR3 coding sequence is TGTGCCATCAGTGTCACCGGGACAGCCACAGATACGCAGTATTTT.

This clonotype appeared many times. The chain carries TRBV6-1 and TRBJ2-2; 8 bases fit TRBD2. This CDR3 has 15 residues. The V gene end was trimmed by 4 bases and the J gene end by 8 bases; junction bases not matched to a gene: 9. Germline lookup yields CDR1 MNHNS and CDR2 SASEGT. This chain's CDR3 is CASSGLANLVGELFF. Here the CDR3 DNA reads TGTGCCAGCAGTGGACTAGCGAACCTGGTAGGGGAGCTGTTTTTT.

In its sample, this clonotype was seen many times. The chain uses TRBV7-2 and TRBJ1-2; TRBD1 matches at 10 bases. This CDR3 has 14 amino acids. Germline CDR1 SGHTA, CDR2 FQGNSA. V was clipped by 2 bases and J by 8 bases; unmatched bases: 5. CDR3 protein: CASSLRDRGRGYTF. CDR3 DNA sequence: TGTGCCAGCAGCTTACGGGACAGGGGAAGGGGCTACACCTTC.

Comment on this clonotype: A much bigger clone sits one base away, suggesting this may be a read error. The rearrangement links TRBV5-1 to TRBJ2-1; 10 nucleotides match TRBD1. Germline-derived CDR1 and CDR2 are SGHRS and YFSETQ. CDR3 length: 15 residues. V lost 3 bases to trimming and J lost 12 bases; unmatched junction nucleotides: 12. CDR3 sequence reads: CASSSGTGEVYAQFF. In nucleotides, the CDR3 is TGCGCCAGCAGCTCCGGGACAGGGGAGGTTTATGCGCAGTTCTTC.

The chain joins TRBV7-2 to TRBJ2-5; weak D call: TRBD1 (5 bases). There are 12 residues in the CDR3. V was trimmed by 5 bases and J by 2 bases, leaving 6 bases between them. CDR1 is SGHTA, CDR2 FQGNSA, per germline. The CDR3 DNA reads TGTGCCAGCAGCACAGGACAAGAGACCCAGTACTTC. It encodes CASSTGQETQYF.

The sample holds a few counts of this clonotype. CDR3 nucleotide sequence: TGTGCCAGCAGCTCACGGCTTCCGGAGGAGCAGTACTTC. Translating it yields CASSSRLPEEQYF. This chain joins TRBV7-9 and TRBJ2-7; D is unclear. The germline V gene encodes CDR1 SEHNR and CDR2 FQNEAQ (reference sequence). V gave up 4 bases and J gave up 7 bases, with 14 bases separating them. The CDR3 has 13 residues.

Regarding this clonotype: This may come from a read error, since a much larger clone is one base off. The CDR3 sequence: CASSLTRGDNEQFF. CDR3 nucleotide sequence: TGTGCCAGCAGCTTAACACGGGGGGACAATGAGCAGTTCTTC. The V call is TRBV7-9, the J call TRBJ2-1, with 7 nucleotides matching TRBD2. The ends lost 2 bases at V and 5 bases at J; junction bases unmatched: 3. CDR1 and CDR2 (germline): SEHNR, FQNEAQ (reference sequence). This CDR3 is built from 14 residues.

Ten or more counts support this clonotype. This chain connects TRBV5-1 to TRBJ2-1; D uncertain. CDR1 and CDR2 from the germline V gene are SGHRS and YFSETQ. The CDR3 sequence is 13 residues long. Trimming removed 0 bases at V and 0 bases at J, with 1 base between. Here the CDR3 reads CASSLVSYNEQFF. The CDR3 bases are TGCGCCAGCAGCTTGGTCTCCTACAATGAGCAGTTCTTC.

The chain carries TRBV4-3 and TRBJ2-1; 13 bases align to TRBD2. J lost 5 bases, V lost 0 bases, and 13 bases had no gene match. The germline V gene has CDR1 LGHNA and CDR2 YSLEER. The CDR3 has 20 amino acids. CDR3 in amino acids: CASSQEVTGTSGTFDNEQFF. The CDR3 region has the DNA TGCGCCAGCAGCCAAGAGGTGACCGGGACTAGCGGGACCTTCGACAATGAGCAGTTCTTC.

Worth noting for this clonotype: A much larger clone sits a single nucleotide away, making a read error possible. The gene calls are TRBV28 and TRBJ2-5; D is undetermined. The CDR3 is 14 amino acids. Germline V CDR1 and CDR2: MDHEN, SYDVKM. The chain's CDR3 is CASRLLLNQETQYF. CDR3 nucleotides: TGTGCCAGCAGATTATTACTAAACCAAGAGACCCAGTACTTC.

This clonotype was recorded many times. J is TRBJ2-7 and V is TRBV7-3; TRBD1 matches at 10 bases. Germline V gene data show CDR1 as SGHTA and CDR2 as FQGTGA. This CDR3 has 15 residues. The ends lost 2 bases at V and 5 bases at J; junction bases unmatched: 6. The CDR3 sequence: CASSLEDRGAHEQYF. CDR3 DNA sequence: TGTGCCAGCAGCTTAGAGGACAGGGGGGCGCACGAGCAGTACTTC.

The chain joins TRBV7-9 to TRBJ2-7, with D hard to call. V lost 2 bases, J lost 3 bases, and 8 bases lay in between. CDR3 length equals 13 residues. CDR1 and CDR2 from the germline V gene are SEHNR and FQNEAQ (reference sequence). The CDR3, as DNA: TGTGCCAGCAGCTTATCCGGAAACTACGAGCAGTACTTC. It is translated as CASSLSGNYEQYF.

The sample holds many counts of this clonotype. The chain is built from TRBV19 and TRBJ2-1; TRBD2 matches 7 bases. The germline CDR1 and CDR2 sequences are LNHDA and SQIVND (reference sequence). The CDR3 is made up of 14 amino acids. V was pared by 3 bases and J by 6 bases, with 5 bases of the junction left unmatched. The CDR3 coding sequence is TGTGCCAGTAGTATTGGTCTAGCGGTCAATGAGCAGTTCTTC. Its translation is CASSIGLAVNEQFF.

This clonotype was found many times. The chain has TRBV5-1 and TRBJ2-5, with D perhaps matching TRBD1 (5 bases). Germline CDR1 reads SGHRS; CDR2 reads YFSETQ. Deletions cut 4 bases from V and 1 base from J, with 14 bases between. The CDR3 is 15 residues long. CDR3 amino acids: CASSPSDSIQETQYF. The DNA of the CDR3 is TGCGCCAGCAGCCCCTCCGACAGTATCCAAGAGACCCAGTACTTC.

This clonotype was observed at least ten times. This chain uses TRBV30 with TRBJ2-3, with 9 bases matching TRBD2. The CDR3 covers 20 residues. Trimming cost V 3 bases and J 3 bases; bases outside gene matches: 22. Germline loops: CDR1 GTSNPN, CDR2 SVGIG (reference sequence). CDR3 residues: CAWRPWDSGSPPGRTDTQYF. CDR3 nucleotide sequence: TGTGCCTGGAGGCCGTGGGATAGCGGGAGTCCTCCAGGCAGAACAGATACGCAGTATTTT.

The V gene is TRBV5-1, the J gene TRBJ1-1; D is possibly TRBD1 (6 bases). The germline V and J ends were trimmed by 0 bases and 7 bases, with 10 bases remaining between them. The CDR3 length is 13 residues. Germline CDR1 and CDR2: SGHRS and YFSETQ. The CDR3 protein is CASSLERGFEAFF. CDR3 DNA: TGCGCCAGCAGCTTGGAGAGGGGGTTTGAAGCTTTCTTT.

This clonotype turned up a few times. The junction and the germline gene differ at one end; a read error may be behind it. The genes are TRBV20-1 and TRBJ1-1, with 9 bases identical to TRBD1. Germline V gene data show CDR1 as DFQATT and CDR2 as SNEGSKA (reference sequence). CDR3 length equals 15 residues. The CDR3 loop reads CCARDRLQGAAEAFF. In DNA, the CDR3 is TGCTGTGCTAGAGATCGTTTACAGGGGGCTGCTGAAGCTTTCTTT.

The chain employs TRBV7-2 and TRBJ2-1; D is unresolved. V lost 1 base, J lost 7 bases, and 11 bases lay in between. The CDR3 covers 14 residues. The germline CDR1 and CDR2 sequences are SGHTA and FQGNSA. The DNA of the CDR3 is TGTGCCAGCAGCTTAGGGAGCACCTGGAATGAGCAGTTCTTC. Its translation is CASSLGSTWNEQFF.

This clonotype was seen many times. The V gene is TRBV28, the J gene TRBJ2-1; D is unclear. This CDR3 is 12 amino acids long. Germline-derived CDR1 and CDR2 are MDHEN and SYDVKM. V was clipped by 7 bases and J by 14 bases, with 18 bases between them. The CDR3 DNA reads as TGTGCCAGCAAATCGAGCACAGAGACGAAGTTCTTC. As protein: CASKSSTETKFF.

In its sample, this clonotype was seen many times. This sequence joins TRBV20-1 and TRBJ2-1; tentative D call: TRBD2 (6 bases). V lost 6 bases and J 3 bases, leaving 9 bases between the germline ends. The CDR3 contains 12 residues. Germline V gene data show CDR1 as DFQATT and CDR2 as SNEGSKA (reference sequence). The CDR3 loop is CSATGSYNEQFF. DNA of the CDR3: TGCAGTGCCACCGGGAGCTACAATGAGCAGTTCTTC.

Ten or more counts support this clonotype. The chain joins TRBV6-6 to TRBJ2-7, with 7 bases fitting TRBD1. With V trimmed by 6 bases and J by 7 bases, 9 bases remained unmatched. This CDR3 spans 13 amino acids. Germline V gene sequence: CDR1 MNHNY, CDR2 SVGAGI (reference sequence). The DNA for the CDR3 is TGTGCCAGCAGACAGGGGAGCGGTGTGGAGCAGTACTTC. Encoded protein: CASRQGSGVEQYF.